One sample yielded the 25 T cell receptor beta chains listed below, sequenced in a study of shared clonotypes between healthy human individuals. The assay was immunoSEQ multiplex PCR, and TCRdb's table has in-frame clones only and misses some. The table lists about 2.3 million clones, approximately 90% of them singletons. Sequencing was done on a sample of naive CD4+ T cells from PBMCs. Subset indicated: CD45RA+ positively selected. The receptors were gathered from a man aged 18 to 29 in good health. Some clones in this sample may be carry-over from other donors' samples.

CDR3 sequence (DNA): TGTGCCAGCAGCTTAGGAGGGTTCACAGATACGCAGTATTTT. Translation gives CASSLGGFTDTQYF. J is TRBJ2-3 and V is TRBV7-9; D may be TRBD2 (5 bases). Deletions cut 1 base from V and 2 bases from J, with 7 bases between. The CDR3 totals 14 residues. Germline V CDR1 and CDR2: SEHNR, FQNEAQ (reference sequence).

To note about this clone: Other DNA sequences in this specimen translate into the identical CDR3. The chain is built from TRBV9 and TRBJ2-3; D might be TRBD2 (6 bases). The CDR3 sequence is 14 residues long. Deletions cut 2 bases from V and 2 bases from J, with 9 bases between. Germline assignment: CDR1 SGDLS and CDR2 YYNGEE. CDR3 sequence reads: CASSVGGPTDTQYF. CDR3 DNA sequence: TGTGCCAGCAGCGTTGGAGGGCCCACAGATACGCAGTATTTT.

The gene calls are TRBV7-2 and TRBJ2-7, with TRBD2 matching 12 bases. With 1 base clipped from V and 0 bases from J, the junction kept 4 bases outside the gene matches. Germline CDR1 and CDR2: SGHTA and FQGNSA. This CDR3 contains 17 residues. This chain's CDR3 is CASSLDGLAGSSYEQYF. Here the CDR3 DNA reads TGTGCCAGCAGCTTAGATGGACTAGCGGGGAGCTCCTACGAGCAGTACTTC.

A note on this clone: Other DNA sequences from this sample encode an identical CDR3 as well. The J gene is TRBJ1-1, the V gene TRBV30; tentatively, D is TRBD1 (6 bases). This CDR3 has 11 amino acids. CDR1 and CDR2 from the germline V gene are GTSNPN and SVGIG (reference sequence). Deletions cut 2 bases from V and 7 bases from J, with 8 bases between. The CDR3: CAWSTRGEAFF. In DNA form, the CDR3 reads TGTGCCTGGAGTACCAGGGGTGAAGCTTTCTTT.

The CDR3: CASSYLGVQETQYF. For the CDR3, the DNA is TGTGCCAGCAGCTATTTGGGGGTCCAAGAGACCCAGTACTTC. J is TRBJ2-5 and V is TRBV5-5, with D perhaps matching TRBD1 or TRBD2 (5 bases each). The CDR3 has 14 amino acids. The V gene lost 3 bases and the J gene lost 1 base, with 10 bases spanning the gap. The germline V gene has CDR1 SGHKS and CDR2 YYEKEE (reference sequence).

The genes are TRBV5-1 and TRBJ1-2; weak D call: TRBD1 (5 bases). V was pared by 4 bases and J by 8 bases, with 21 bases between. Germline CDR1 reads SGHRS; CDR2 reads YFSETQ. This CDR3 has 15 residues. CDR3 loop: CASSLRTPDPRGYTF. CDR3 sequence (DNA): TGCGCCAGCAGCCTCAGGACACCCGACCCTAGGGGCTACACCTTC.

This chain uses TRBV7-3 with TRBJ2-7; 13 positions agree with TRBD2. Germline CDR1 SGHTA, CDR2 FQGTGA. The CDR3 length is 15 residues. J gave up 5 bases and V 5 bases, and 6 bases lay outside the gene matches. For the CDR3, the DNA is TGTGCCAGCAGCATACTAGCGGGAGGGCCTCACGAGCAGTACTTC. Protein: CASSILAGGPHEQYF.

DNA of the CDR3: TGTGCCAGCAGTAAAATTCCCCCACGGGATGAAAAACTGTTTTTT. Translated: CASSKIPPRDEKLFF. V usage is TRBV27 and J usage is TRBJ1-4, with D unclear. The CDR3 covers 15 residues. Germline CDR1 is MNHEY and CDR2 is SMNVEV (reference sequence). The V end lost 5 bases, the J end lost 6 bases, and 16 bases lay between the germline ends.

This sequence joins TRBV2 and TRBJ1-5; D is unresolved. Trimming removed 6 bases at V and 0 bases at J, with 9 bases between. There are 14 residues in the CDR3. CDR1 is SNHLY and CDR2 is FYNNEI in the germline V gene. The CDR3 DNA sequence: TGTGCCAGCAGAGGTGACCCTAGCAATCAGCCCCAGCATTTT. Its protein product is CASRGDPSNQPQHF.

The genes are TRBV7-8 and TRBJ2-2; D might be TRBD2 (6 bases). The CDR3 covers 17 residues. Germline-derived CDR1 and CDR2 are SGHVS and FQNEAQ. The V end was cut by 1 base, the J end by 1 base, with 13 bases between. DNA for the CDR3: TGTGCCAGCAGCTTAGTTTCCGGGGGACTGAACACCGGGGAGCTGTTTTTT. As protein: CASSLVSGGLNTGELFF.

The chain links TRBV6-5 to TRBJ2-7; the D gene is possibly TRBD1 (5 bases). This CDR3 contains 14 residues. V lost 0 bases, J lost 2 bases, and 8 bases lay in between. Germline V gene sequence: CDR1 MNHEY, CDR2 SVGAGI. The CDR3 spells CASSYSHRPYEQYF. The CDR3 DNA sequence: TGTGCCAGCAGTTACTCGCACAGGCCCTACGAGCAGTACTTC.

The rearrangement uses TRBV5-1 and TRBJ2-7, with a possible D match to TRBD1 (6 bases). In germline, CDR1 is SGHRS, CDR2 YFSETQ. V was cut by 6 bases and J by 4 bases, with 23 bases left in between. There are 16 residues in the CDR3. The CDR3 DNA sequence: TGCGCCAGCAACAAGGCACAGGGCTTAGGAGTTTACGAGCAGTACTTC. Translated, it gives CASNKAQGLGVYEQYF.

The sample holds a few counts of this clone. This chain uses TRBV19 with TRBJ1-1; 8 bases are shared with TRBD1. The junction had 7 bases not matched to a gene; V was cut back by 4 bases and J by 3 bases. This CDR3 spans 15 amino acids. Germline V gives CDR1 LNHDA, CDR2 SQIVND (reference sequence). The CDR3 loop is CASSRYSTGDTEAFF. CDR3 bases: TGTGCCAGTAGTAGATACTCGACAGGGGACACTGAAGCTTTCTTT.

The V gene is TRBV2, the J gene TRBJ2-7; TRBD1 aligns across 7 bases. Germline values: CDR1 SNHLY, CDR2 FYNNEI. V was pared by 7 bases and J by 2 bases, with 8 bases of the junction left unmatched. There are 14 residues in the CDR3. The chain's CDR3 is CASKGATSTYEQYF. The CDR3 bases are TGTGCCAGCAAGGGGGCCACATCGACCTACGAGCAGTACTTC. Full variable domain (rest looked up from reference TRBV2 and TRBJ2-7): EPEVTQTPSHQVTQMGQEVILRCVPISNHLYFYWYRQILGQKVEFLVSFYNNEISEKSEIFDDQFSVERPDGSNFTLKIRSTKLEDSAMYFCASKGATSTYEQYFGPGTRLTVT.

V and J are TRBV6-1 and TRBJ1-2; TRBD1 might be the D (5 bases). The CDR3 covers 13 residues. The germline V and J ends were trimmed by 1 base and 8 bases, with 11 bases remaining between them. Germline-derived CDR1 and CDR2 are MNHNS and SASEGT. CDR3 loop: CASSEVRVGGYTF. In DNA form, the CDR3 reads TGTGCCAGCAGTGAAGTCAGGGTTGGGGGCTACACCTTC.

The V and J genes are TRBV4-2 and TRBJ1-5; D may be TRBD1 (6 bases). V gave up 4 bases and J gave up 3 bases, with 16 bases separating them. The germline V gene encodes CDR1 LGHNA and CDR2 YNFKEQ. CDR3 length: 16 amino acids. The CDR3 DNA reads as TGTGCCAGCAGCCCCGGGGGCGGGCTTTTCAATCAGCCCCAGCATTTT. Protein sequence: CASSPGGGLFNQPQHF.

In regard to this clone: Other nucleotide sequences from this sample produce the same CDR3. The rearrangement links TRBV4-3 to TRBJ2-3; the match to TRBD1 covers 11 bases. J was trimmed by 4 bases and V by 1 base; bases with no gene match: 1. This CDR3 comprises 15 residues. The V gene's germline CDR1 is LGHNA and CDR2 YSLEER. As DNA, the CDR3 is TGCGCCAGCAGCCAAGCGGGACAGGGGGCAGATACGCAGTATTTT. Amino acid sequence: CASSQAGQGADTQYF.

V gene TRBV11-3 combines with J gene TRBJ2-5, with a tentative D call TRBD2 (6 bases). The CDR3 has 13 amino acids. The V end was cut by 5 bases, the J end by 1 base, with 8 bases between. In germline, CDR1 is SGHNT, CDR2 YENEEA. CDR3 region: CASSGAGQETQYF. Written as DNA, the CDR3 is TGTGCCAGCAGCGGAGCGGGCCAAGAGACCCAGTACTTC. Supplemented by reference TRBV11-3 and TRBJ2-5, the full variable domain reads EAGVVQSPRYKIIEKKQPVAFWCNPISGHNTLYWYLQNLGQGPELLIRYENEEAVDDSQLPKDRFSAERLKGVDSTLKIQPAELGDSAVYLCASSGAGQETQYFGPGTRLLVL.

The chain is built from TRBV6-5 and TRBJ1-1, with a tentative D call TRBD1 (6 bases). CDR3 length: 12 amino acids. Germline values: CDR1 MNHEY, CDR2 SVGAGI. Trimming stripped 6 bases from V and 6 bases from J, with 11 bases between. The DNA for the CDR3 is TGTGCCAGCAGCCAGGGGCTTCCTGAAGCTTTCTTT. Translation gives CASSQGLPEAFF.

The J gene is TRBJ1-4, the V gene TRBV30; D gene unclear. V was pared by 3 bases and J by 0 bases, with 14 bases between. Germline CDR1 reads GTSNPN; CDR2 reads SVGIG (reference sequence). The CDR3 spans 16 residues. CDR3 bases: TGTGCCTGGAGGGGAGCCTCCGCTACAACTAATGAAAAACTGTTTTTT. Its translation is CAWRGASATTNEKLFF.

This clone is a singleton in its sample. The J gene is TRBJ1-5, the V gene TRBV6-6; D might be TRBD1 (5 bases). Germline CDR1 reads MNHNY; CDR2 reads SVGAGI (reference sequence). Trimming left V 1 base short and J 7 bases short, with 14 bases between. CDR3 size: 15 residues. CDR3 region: CASSYFKGAYQPQHF. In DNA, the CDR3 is TGTGCCAGCAGTTACTTTAAAGGGGCTTACCAGCCCCAGCATTTT.

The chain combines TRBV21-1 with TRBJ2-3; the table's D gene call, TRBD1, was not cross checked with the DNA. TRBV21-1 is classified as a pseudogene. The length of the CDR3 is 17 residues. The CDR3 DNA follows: TGTGCCAGCAGCAAATCCAAGGACAGCCCCGCCACAGATACGCAGTATTTT. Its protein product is CASSKSKDSPATDTQYF.

The CDR3 sequence: CASSAIRQGTYEQYF. The DNA for the CDR3 is TGTGCCAGCAGTGCTATTAGGCAGGGGACCTACGAGCAGTACTTC. The rearrangement joins TRBV6-1 to TRBJ2-7, with a tentative D call TRBD1 (6 bases). CDR1 is MNHNS and CDR2 is SASEGT in the germline V gene. The CDR3 extends over 15 amino acids. V was shortened by 4 bases and J by 2 bases, with 15 bases between the two germline ends.

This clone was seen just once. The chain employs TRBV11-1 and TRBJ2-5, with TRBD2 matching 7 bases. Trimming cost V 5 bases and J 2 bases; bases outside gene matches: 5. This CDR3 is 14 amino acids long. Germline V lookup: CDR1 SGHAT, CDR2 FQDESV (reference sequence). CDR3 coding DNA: TGTGCCAGCAGCCCTGCTAGCGGACAAGAGACCCAGTACTTC. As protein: CASSPASGQETQYF.

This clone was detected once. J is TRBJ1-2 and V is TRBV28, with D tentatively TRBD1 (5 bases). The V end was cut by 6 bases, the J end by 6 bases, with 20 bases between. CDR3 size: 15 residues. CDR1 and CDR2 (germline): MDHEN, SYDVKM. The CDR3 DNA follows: TGTGCCAGCAGCACCATCCCCGGACAAGGAAATGGCTACACCTTC. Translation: CASSTIPGQGNGYTF.